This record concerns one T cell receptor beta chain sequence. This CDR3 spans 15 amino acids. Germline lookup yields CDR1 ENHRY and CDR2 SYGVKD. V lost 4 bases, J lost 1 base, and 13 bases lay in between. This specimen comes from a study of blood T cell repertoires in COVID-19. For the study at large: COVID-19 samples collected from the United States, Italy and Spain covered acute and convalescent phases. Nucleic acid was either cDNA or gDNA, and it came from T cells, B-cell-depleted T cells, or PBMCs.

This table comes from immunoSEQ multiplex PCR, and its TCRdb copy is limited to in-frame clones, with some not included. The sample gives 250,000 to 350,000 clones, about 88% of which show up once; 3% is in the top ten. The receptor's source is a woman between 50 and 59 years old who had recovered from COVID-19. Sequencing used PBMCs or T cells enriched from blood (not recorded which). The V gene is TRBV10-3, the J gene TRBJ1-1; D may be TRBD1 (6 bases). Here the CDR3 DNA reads TGTGCCATCAGTGGGACGGACAGAACGAACACTGAAGCTTTCTTT. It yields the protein CAISGTDRTNTEAFF.